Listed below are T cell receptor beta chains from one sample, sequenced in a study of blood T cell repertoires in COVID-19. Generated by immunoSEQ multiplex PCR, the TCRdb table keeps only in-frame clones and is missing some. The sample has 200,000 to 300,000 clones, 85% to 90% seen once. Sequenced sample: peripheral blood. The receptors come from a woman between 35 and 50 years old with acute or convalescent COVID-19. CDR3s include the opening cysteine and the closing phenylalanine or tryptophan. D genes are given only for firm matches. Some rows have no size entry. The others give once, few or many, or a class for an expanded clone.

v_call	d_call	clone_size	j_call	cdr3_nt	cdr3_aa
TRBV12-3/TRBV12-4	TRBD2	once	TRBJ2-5	TGTGCTTACGGACTAGCATTACAGACCCAGTACTTC	CAYGLALQTQYF
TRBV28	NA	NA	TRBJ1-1	TGTGCCAGCACCGGGGGGAGTTGGACTGAAGCTTTCTTT	CASTGGSWTEAFF
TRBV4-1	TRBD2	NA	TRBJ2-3	TGCGCCAGCAGCCAAGCGCGGGGGGGAATTGGAGATACGCAGTATTTT	CASSQARGGIGDTQYF
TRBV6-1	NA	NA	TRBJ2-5	TGTGCCAGCAGTGAAGTCCCAGCGTACCAAGAGACCCAGTACTTC	CASSEVPAYQETQYF
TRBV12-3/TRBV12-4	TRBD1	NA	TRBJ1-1	TGTGCCAGTGGAGGACAGGTGATCACTGAAGCTTTCTTT	CASGGQVITEAFF
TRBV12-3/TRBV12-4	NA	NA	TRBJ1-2	TGTGCCAGCAGTTTAACAGGGCGAGGCTACACCTTC	CASSLTGRGYTF
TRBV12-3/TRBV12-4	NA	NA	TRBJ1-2	TGTGCCAGCAGTCTCAGGGTATCTGCTGGCTACACCTTC	CASSLRVSAGYTF
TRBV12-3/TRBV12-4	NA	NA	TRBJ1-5	TGTGCCAGCACCCAGACAGGCAATCAGCCCCAGCATTTT	CASTQTGNQPQHF
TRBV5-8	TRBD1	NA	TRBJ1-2	TGTGCCAGCAGAGCCGGGACAGGGTACGATTATGGCTACACCTTC	CASRAGTGYDYGYTF
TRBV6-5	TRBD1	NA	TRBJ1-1	TGTGCCAGCAGTTACGGGGGGGGACAGGCGAACACTGAAGCTTTCTTT	CASSYGGGQANTEAFF
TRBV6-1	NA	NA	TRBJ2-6	TGTGCCAGCAGTGAAGCGACCGGGTCTGGGGCCAACGTCCTGACTTTC	CASSEATGSGANVLTF
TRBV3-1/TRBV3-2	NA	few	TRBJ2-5	TGTGCCAGCAGCCCCCTTCGACTGGACCAAGAGACCCAGTACTTC	CASSPLRLDQETQYF
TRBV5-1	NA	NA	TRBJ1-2	TGCGCCAGCAGCTTGATCCCAGGCCGAGCTAACTATGGCTACACCTTC	CASSLIPGRANYGYTF
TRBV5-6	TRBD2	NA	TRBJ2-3	TGTGCCAGCAGCCGAATGGTTAGCGGGGGGGCTACGCAGTATTTT	CASSRMVSGGATQYF
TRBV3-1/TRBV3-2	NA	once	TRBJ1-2	TGTGCCAGCAGCCAAGACACAGGGAACTATGGCTACACCTTC	CASSQDTGNYGYTF
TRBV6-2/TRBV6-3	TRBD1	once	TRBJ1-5	TGTGCCAGCAGCCGCGGGACAGGCGACGGAGATAGCAATCAGCCCCAGCATTTT	CASSRGTGDGDSNQPQHF
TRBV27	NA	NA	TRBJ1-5	TGTGCCAGCAGTCCCGACTCCGATCAGCCCCAGCATTTT	CASSPDSDQPQHF
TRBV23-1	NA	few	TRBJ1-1	TGCGCCAGCAGCGTGGGGGGGTATAGGAATAACACTGAAGCTTTCTTT	CASSVGGYRNNTEAFF
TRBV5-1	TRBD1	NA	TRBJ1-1	TGCGCCAGCACCTTCGGACAGGGGGCAAACACTGAAGCTTTCTTT	CASTFGQGANTEAFF
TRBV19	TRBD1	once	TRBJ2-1	TGTGCCAGTAGTCACGACAGGGGTTTTCACAATGAGCAGTTCTTC	CASSHDRGFHNEQFF
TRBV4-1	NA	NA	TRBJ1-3	TGCGCCAGCAGCCCCGGGCGGGTTGGAAACACCATATATTTT	CASSPGRVGNTIYF
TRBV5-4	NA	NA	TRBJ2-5	TGTGCCAGCAGATTTGATACACCCCAAGAGACCCAGTACTTC	CASRFDTPQETQYF
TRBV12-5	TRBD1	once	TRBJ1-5	TGTGCTAGTGGATTGAGCTCTTTTTCCGGGACAGGGGAATATAGCAATCAGCCCCAGCATTTT	CASGLSSFSGTGEYSNQPQHF
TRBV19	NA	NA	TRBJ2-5	TGTGCCAGTAGTCTCCGGGGGCAAGAGACCCAGTACTTC	CASSLRGQETQYF
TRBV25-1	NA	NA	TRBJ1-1	TGTGCCAGCCTGGGGGGGCCCACTGAAGCTTTCTTT	CASLGGPTEAFF
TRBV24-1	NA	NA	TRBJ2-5	TGTGCCACCAGTGACCTGGACAGCCCGTGGACCCAGTACTTC	CATSDLDSPWTQYF
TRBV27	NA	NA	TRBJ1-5	TGTGCCAGCGGCCCATCGGGTGTGCCCCAGCATTTT	CASGPSGVPQHF